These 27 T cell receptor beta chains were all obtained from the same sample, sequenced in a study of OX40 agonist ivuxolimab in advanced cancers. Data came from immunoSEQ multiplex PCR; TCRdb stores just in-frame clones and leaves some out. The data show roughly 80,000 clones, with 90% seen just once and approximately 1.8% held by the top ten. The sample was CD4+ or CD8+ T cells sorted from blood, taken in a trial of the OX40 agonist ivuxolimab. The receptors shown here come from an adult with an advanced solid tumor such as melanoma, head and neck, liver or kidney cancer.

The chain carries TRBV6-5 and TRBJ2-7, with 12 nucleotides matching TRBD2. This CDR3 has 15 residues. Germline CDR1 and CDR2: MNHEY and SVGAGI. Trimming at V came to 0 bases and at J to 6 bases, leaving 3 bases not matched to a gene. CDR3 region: CASSYSTSGSREQYF. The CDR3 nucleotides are TGTGCCAGCAGTTACTCGACTAGCGGGAGTCGCGAGCAGTACTTC.

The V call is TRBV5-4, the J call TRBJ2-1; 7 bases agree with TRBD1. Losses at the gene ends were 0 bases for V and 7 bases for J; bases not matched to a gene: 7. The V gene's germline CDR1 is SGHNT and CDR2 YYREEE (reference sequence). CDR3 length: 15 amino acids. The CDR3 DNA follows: TGTGCCAGCAGCTTGGAAGGGGGCGCCGGGAATGAGCAGTTCTTC. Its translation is CASSLEGGAGNEQFF. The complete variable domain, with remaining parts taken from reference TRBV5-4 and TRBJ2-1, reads ETGVTQSPTHLIKTRGQQVTLRCSSQSGHNTVSWYQQALGQGPQFIFQYYREEENGRGNFPPRFSGLQFPNYSSELNVNALELDDSALYLCASSLEGGAGNEQFFGPGTRLTVL.

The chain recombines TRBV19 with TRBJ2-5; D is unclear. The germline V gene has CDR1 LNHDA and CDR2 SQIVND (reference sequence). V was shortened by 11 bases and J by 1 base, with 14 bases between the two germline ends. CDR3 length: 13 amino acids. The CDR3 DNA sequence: TGTGCCTCCGCCCCGGCGCCCCAAGAGACCCAGTACTTC. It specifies CASAPAPQETQYF.

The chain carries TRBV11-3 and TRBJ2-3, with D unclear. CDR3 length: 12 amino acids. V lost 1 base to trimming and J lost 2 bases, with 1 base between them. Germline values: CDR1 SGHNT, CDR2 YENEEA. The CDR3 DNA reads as TGTGCCAGCAGCTTAGTCACAGATACGCAGTATTTT. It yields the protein CASSLVTDTQYF.

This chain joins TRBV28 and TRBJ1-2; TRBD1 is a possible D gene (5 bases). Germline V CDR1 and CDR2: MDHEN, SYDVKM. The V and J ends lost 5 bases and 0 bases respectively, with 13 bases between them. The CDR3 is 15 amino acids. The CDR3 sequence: CASSRAGRANYGYTF. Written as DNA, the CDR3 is TGTGCCAGCAGTCGTGCAGGGAGAGCTAACTATGGCTACACCTTC.

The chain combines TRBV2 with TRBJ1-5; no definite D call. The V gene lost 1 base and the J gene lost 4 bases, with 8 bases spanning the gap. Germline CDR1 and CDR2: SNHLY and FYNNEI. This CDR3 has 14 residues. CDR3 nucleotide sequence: TGTGCCAGCAGTGAAGTAGATTTTAATCAGCCCCAGCATTTT. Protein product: CASSEVDFNQPQHF.

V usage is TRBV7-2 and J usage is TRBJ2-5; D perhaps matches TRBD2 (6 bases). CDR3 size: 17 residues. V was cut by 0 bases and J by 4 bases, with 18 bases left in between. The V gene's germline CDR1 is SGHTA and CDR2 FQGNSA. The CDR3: CASSLASFGGFRETQYF. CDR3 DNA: TGTGCCAGCAGCTTAGCCTCCTTCGGGGGTTTCCGAGAGACCCAGTACTTC. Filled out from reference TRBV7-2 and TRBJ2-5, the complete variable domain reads GAGVSQSPSNKVTEKGKDVELRCDPISGHTALYWYRQSLGQGLEFLIYFQGNSAPDKSGLPSDRFSAERTGGSVSTLTIQRTQQEDSAVYLCASSLASFGGFRETQYFGPGTRLLVL.

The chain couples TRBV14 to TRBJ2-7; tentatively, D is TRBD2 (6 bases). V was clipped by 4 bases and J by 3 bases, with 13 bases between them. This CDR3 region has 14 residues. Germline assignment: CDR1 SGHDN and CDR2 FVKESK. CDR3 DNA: TGTGCCAGCAGCCGGCGGGGTTTCCACTACGAGCAGTACTTC. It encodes CASSRRGFHYEQYF.

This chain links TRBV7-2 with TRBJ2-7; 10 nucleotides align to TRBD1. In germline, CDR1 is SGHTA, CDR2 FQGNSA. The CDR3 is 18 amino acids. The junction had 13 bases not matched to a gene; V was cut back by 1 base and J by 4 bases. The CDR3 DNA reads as TGTGCCAGCAGCTTAGTCCTCAATAGACAGGGGGCCATTTACGAGCAGTACTTC. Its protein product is CASSLVLNRQGAIYEQYF. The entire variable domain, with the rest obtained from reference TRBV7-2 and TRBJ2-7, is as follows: GAGVSQSPSNKVTEKGKDVELRCDPISGHTALYWYRQSLGQGLEFLIYFQGNSAPDKSGLPSDRFSAERTGGSVSTLTIQRTQQEDSAVYLCASSLVLNRQGAIYEQYFGPGTRLTVT.

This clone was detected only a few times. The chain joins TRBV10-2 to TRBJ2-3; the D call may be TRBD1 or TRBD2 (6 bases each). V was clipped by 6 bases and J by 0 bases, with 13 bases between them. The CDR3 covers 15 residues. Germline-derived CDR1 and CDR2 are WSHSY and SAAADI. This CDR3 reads CASSGGGPSTDTQYF. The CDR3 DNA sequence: TGCGCCAGCAGCGGGGGCGGCCCTAGCACAGATACGCAGTATTTT.

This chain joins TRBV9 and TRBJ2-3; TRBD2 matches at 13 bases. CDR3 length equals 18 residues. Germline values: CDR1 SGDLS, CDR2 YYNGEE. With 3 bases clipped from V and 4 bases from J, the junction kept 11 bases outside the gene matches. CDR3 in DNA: TGTGCCAGCAGCGGAACTAGCGGGGGGGAAGTGCGGGCAGATACGCAGTATTTT. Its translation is CASSGTSGGEVRADTQYF.

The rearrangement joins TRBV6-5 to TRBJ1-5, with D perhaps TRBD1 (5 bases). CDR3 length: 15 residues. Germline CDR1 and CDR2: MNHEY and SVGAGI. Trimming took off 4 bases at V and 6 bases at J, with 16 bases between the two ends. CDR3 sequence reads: CASSLRAGRSQPQHF. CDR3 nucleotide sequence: TGTGCCAGCAGTTTGAGGGCAGGGCGGAGTCAGCCCCAGCATTTT.

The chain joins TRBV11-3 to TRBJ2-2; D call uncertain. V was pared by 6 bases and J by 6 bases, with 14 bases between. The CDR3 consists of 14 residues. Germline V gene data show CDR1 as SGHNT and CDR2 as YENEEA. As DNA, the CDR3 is TGTGCCAGCAGGAAGGTCTCCCTCGCCGGGGAGCTGTTTTTT. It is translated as CASRKVSLAGELFF.

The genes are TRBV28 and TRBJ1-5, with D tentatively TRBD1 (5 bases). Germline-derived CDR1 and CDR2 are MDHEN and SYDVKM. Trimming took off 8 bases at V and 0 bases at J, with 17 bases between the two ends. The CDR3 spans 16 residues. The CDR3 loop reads CASRTQGGYSNQPQHF. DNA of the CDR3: TGTGCCAGCCGGACTCAGGGCGGATATAGCAATCAGCCCCAGCATTTT. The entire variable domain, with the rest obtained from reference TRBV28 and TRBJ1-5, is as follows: DVKVTQSSRYLVKRTGEKVFLECVQDMDHENMFWYRQDPGLGLRLIYFSYDVKMKEKGDIPEGYSVSREKKERFSLILESASTNQTSMYLCASRTQGGYSNQPQHFGDGTRLSIL.

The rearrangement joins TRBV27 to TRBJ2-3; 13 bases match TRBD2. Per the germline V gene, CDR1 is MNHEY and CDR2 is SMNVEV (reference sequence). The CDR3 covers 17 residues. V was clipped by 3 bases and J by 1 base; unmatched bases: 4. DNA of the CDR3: TGTGCCAGCAGTTTCCGACTAGCGGGGGGCCGCACAGATACGCAGTATTTT. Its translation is CASSFRLAGGRTDTQYF.

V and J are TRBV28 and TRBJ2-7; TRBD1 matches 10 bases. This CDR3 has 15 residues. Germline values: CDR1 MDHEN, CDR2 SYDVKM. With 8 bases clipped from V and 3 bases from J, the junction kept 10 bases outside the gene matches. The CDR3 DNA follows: TGTGCCAGCTCTGGGACAGGGGTCGCTTTCTACGAGCAGTACTTC. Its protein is CASSGTGVAFYEQYF.

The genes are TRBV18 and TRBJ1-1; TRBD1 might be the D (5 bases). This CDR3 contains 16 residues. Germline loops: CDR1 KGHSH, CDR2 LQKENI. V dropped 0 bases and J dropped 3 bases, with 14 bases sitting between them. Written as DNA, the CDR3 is TGTGCCAGCTCACCACCAGGTCCCGGGGCGTACACTGAAGCTTTCTTT. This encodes CASSPPGPGAYTEAFF. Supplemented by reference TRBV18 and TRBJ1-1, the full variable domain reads NAGVMQNPRHLVRRRGQEARLRCSPMKGHSHVYWYRQLPEEGLKFMVYLQKENIIDESGMPKERFSAEFPKEGPSILRIQQVVRGDSAAYFCASSPPGPGAYTEAFFGQGTRLTVV.

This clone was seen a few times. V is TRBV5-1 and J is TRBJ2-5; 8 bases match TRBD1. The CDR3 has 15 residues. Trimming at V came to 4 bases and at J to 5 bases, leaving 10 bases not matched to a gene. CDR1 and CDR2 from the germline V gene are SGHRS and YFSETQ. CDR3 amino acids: CASSAPETGEETQYF. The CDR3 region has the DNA TGCGCCAGCAGCGCCCCGGAGACAGGGGAGGAGACCCAGTACTTC.

CDR3 DNA: TGCGCCAGCAGCCCCGAGGGGGCCGGCTATGGCTACACCTTC. Protein: CASSPEGAGYGYTF. The chain employs TRBV5-1 and TRBJ1-2; 7 bases match TRBD1. CDR3 length: 14 amino acids. CDR1 and CDR2 from the germline V gene are SGHRS and YFSETQ. The V and J ends lost 4 bases and 4 bases, in that order; junction bases with no gene match: 7.

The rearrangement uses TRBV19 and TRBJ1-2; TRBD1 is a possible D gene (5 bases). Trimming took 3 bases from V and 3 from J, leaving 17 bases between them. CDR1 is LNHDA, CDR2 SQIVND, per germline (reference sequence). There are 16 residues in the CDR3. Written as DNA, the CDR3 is TGTGCCAGTAGTATGGTCGACAGCGCCCTATACTATGGCTACACCTTC. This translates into CASSMVDSALYYGYTF.

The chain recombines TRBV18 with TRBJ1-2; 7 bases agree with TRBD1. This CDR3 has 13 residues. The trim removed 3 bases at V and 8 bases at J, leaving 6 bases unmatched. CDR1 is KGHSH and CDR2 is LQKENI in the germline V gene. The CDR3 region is CASSPSTGEGYTF. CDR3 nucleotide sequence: TGTGCCAGCTCACCCTCCACAGGGGAAGGCTACACCTTC. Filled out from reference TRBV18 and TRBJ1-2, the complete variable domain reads NAGVMQNPRHLVRRRGQEARLRCSPMKGHSHVYWYRQLPEEGLKFMVYLQKENIIDESGMPKERFSAEFPKEGPSILRIQQVVRGDSAAYFCASSPSTGEGYTFGSGTRLTVV.

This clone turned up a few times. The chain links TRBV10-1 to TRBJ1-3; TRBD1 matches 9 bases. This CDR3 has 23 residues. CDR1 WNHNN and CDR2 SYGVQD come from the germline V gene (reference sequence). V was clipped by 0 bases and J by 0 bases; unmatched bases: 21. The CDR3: CASSESFIRWDNDRGDSGNTIYF. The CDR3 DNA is TGCGCCAGCAGTGAGTCGTTTATCCGATGGGATAATGACAGGGGGGACTCTGGAAACACCATATATTTT.

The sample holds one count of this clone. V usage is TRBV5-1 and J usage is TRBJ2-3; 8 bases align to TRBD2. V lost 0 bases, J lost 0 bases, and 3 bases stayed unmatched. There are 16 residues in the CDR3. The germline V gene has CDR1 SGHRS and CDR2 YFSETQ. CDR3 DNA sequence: TGCGCCAGCAGCTTGGGCACTAGCGGAAGCACAGATACGCAGTATTTT. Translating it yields CASSLGTSGSTDTQYF.

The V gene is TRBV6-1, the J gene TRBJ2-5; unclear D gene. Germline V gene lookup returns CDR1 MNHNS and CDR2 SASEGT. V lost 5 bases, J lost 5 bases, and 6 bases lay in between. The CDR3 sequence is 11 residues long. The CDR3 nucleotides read TGTGCCAGCAGTTACATTGAGACCCAGTACTTC. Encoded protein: CASSYIETQYF.

The CDR3 loop reads CASSSRTGKTEAFF. The CDR3 nucleotides are TGTGCCAGCAGTTCGCGGACAGGGAAGACTGAAGCTTTCTTT. The chain combines TRBV6-5 with TRBJ1-1; 8 nucleotides align to TRBD1. Germline V lookup: CDR1 MNHEY, CDR2 SVGAGI. The V and J ends lost 4 bases and 5 bases, in that order; junction bases with no gene match: 6. CDR3 size: 14 residues.

The CDR3 loop reads CASSFGSSYNEQFF. Here the CDR3 DNA reads TGTGCCAGCAGTTTCGGAAGCTCCTACAATGAGCAGTTCTTC. This chain uses TRBV27 with TRBJ2-1; D ambiguous. V was cut by 3 bases and J by 0 bases, with 6 bases left in between. Germline V gene data show CDR1 as MNHEY and CDR2 as SMNVEV (reference sequence). CDR3 length: 14 amino acids.

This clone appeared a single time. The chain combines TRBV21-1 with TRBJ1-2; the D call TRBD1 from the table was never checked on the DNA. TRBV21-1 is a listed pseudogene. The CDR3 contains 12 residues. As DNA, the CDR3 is TGTGCCAGCCGAGGGGGCGCGGAGGGCTACACCTTC. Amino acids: CASRGGAEGYTF.